Listed below are T cell receptor beta chains from one sample, sequenced in a study of T cells in localized non-small cell lung cancer. The assay was immunoSEQ multiplex PCR, and TCRdb's table has in-frame clones only and misses some. Of just under 80,000 clones in the sample, 65% to 85% were seen once. The specimen was peripheral blood, collected before any cancer treatment. The receptors originated from a female donor older than 55 with stage I lung adenocarcinoma. Each CDR3 is given with its conserved first and last residue. Each record gives: D gene, V gene, J gene, clone size, CDR3 DNA, CDR3 protein. D genes are given only for firm matches. The size of a clone is reported for some rows only, either as once, few or many, or as a class for expanded clones.

d_gene: -
v_gene: TRBV18
j_gene: TRBJ2-3
abundance: -
CDR3nt: TGTGCCAGCTCACCCGGCCCAGATACGCAGTATTTT
CDR3aa: CASSPGPDTQYF

d_gene: TRBD2
v_gene: TRBV9
j_gene: TRBJ2-2
abundance: -
CDR3nt: TGTGCCAGCAGCGTTAGGGCTAGCGGGAACACCGGGGAGCTGTTTTTT
CDR3aa: CASSVRASGNTGELFF

d_gene: TRBD2
v_gene: TRBV4-3
j_gene: TRBJ2-3
abundance: -
CDR3nt: TGCGCCAGCAGCCAAGCAACACTAGCGGGGTATACAGATACGCAGTATTTT
CDR3aa: CASSQATLAGYTDTQYF

d_gene: TRBD2
v_gene: TRBV7-2
j_gene: TRBJ2-7
abundance: -
CDR3nt: TGTGCCAGCAGCTCCCTGTCTAGCGGGAGCCATCCCTACGAGCAGTACTTC
CDR3aa: CASSSLSSGSHPYEQYF

d_gene: -
v_gene: TRBV29-1
j_gene: TRBJ2-1
abundance: -
CDR3nt: TGCAGCGTTGAAGGAACCCTGGACGGCGATGAGCAGTTCTTC
CDR3aa: CSVEGTLDGDEQFF

d_gene: -
v_gene: TRBV5-5
j_gene: TRBJ1-5
abundance: once
CDR3nt: TGTGCCAGCAGCTTGGAAGGGCAAATTCAGCCCCAGCATTTT
CDR3aa: CASSLEGQIQPQHF

d_gene: -
v_gene: TRBV28
j_gene: TRBJ1-5
abundance: -
CDR3nt: TGTGCCAGCAGTTTATCCCATTCCCAGCATTTT
CDR3aa: CASSLSHSQHF

d_gene: -
v_gene: TRBV7-6
j_gene: TRBJ1-5
abundance: -
CDR3nt: TGTGCCAGCAGCCTGGATCAGCCCCAGCATTTT
CDR3aa: CASSLDQPQHF

d_gene: -
v_gene: TRBV7-2
j_gene: TRBJ2-1
abundance: -
CDR3nt: TGTGCCAGCAGCGACGACCTGGGTGGGAAGGGATACAATGAGCAGTTCTTC
CDR3aa: CASSDDLGGKGYNEQFF

d_gene: -
v_gene: TRBV9
j_gene: TRBJ1-6
abundance: -
CDR3nt: TGTGCCAGCAGCGTAGCGCCGGGAGGGAGAGCACCCCTCCACTTT
CDR3aa: CASSVAPGGRAPLHF

d_gene: -
v_gene: TRBV15
j_gene: TRBJ1-2
abundance: once
CDR3nt: TGTGCCACCAGCAGTCCGACCCGTGGCTATGGCTACACCTTC
CDR3aa: CATSSPTRGYGYTF

d_gene: -
v_gene: TRBV10-3
j_gene: TRBJ2-2
abundance: -
CDR3nt: TGTGCCAGCAGCCGGGCGAACACCGGGGAGCTGTTTTTT
CDR3aa: CASSRANTGELFF

d_gene: -
v_gene: TRBV30
j_gene: TRBJ1-2
abundance: -
CDR3nt: TGTGCCTGGACCTTGCGGGTCACTAACTATGGCTACACCTTC
CDR3aa: CAWTLRVTNYGYTF

d_gene: -
v_gene: TRBV6-1
j_gene: TRBJ1-4
abundance: once
CDR3nt: TGTGCCAGCAGTGAAGACACCACCACGGGCGAAAAACTGTTTTTT
CDR3aa: CASSEDTTTGEKLFF

d_gene: TRBD2
v_gene: TRBV5-4
j_gene: TRBJ2-5
abundance: -
CDR3nt: TGTGCCAGCTGGGCGGGCGGGAGGCCCCAAGAGACCCAGTACTTC
CDR3aa: CASWAGGRPQETQYF

d_gene: -
v_gene: TRBV2
j_gene: TRBJ2-7
abundance: -
CDR3nt: TGTGCCAGCAGATTGCTTGCCGAGCGGTACTTC
CDR3aa: CASRLLAERYF

d_gene: TRBD2
v_gene: TRBV2
j_gene: TRBJ2-1
abundance: -
CDR3nt: TGTGCCAGCACCAACTCACTAGCGTCCGAGTTCTTC
CDR3aa: CASTNSLASEFF